These T cell receptor beta chains were read from a single sample in a study of blood T cell repertoires in COVID-19. Produced via immunoSEQ multiplex PCR; TCRdb's table is partial and in-frame only. Seen here are fewer than 650,000 clones, 85% to 90% observed once, and the top ten hold roughly 8%. Sequences were obtained from peripheral blood. These receptors all come from a woman in her forties or fifties with COVID-19, enrolled during active disease. Each CDR3 is given with its conserved first and last residue. The size of a clone is reported for some rows only, either as once, few or many, or as a class for expanded clones.

v_call	clone_size	cdr3_length	j_call	cdr3_aa
TRBV30	.	14	TRBJ2-1	CAWSVGGALDEQFF
TRBV19	.	13	TRBJ1-6	CASSTYSGTTLHF
TRBV5-6	.	17	TRBJ2-3	CASSLISWGGGLDTQYF
TRBV4-1	.	14	TRBJ1-2	CASSQDPGGGGYTF
TRBV6-5	many	14	TRBJ2-1	CASSKDRGLNEQFF
TRBV20-1	.	15	TRBJ1-5	CSASDPAPGGQPQHF
TRBV5-6	once	19	TRBJ1-4	CASSLVDPTSGQGNEKLFF
TRBV5-1	.	18	TRBJ1-4	CASSFRGGVVGTNEKLFF
TRBV5-8	.	17	TRBJ2-1	CASSPDIKRQISNEQFF
TRBV10-3	.	16	TRBJ1-5	CAISGGGLYSNQPQHF
TRBV4-1	.	18	TRBJ1-3	CASSQDGVRGASGNTIYF
TRBV2	few	12	TRBJ1-1	CASSEAYNEAFF
TRBV19	.	15	TRBJ1-2	CASSPQGAGDYGYTF
TRBV11-1	.	14	TRBJ2-7	CASSLDRALGEQYF
TRBV5-1	.	14	TRBJ2-1	CASSPLGGSIAQFF
TRBV10-2	.	18	TRBJ1-1	CASSDTGTGGIQYGEAFF
TRBV6-5	.	14	TRBJ2-7	CASSYAAYSYEQYF
TRBV6-1	.	14	TRBJ1-2	CASSEGLRNYGYTF
TRBV11-3	.	13	TRBJ1-1	CASSLGDSEGAFF
TRBV7-9	.	11	TRBJ1-1	CASSIPTEAFF
TRBV10-3	.	17	TRBJ1-2	CAISEGTVSSGHYGYTF
TRBV24-1	.	15	TRBJ1-1	CATSRGGWGNTEAFF
TRBV28	.	12	TRBJ1-2	CASRAGGRYYTF
TRBV29-1	.	13	TRBJ2-7	CSVERDGSYEQYF
TRBV6-1	.	17	TRBJ2-6	CASSEHPGGNGANVLTF
TRBV19	.	16	TRBJ1-5	CASTTPQGNGNQPQHF
TRBV6-4	.	14	TRBJ1-2	CASTQFPDSHGYTF
TRBV5-6	.	14	TRBJ1-3	CASSLLRGQYTIYF
TRBV24-1	.	14	TRBJ2-7	CATSEPGVSYEQYF
TRBV6-5	once	15	TRBJ1-3	CASRWGQGPQDTIYF
TRBV7-6	.	19	TRBJ2-3	CASSPGRDSTYPSTDTQYF
TRBV4-1	.	13	TRBJ1-1	CASSHPSVGEAFF
TRBV19	.	17	TRBJ1-5	CASSMPSRDRNNQPQHF
TRBV19	.	15	TRBJ1-5	CASKRKKRSNQPQHF
TRBV11-3	.	17	TRBJ2-1	CASSVAGGSVKYNEQFF
TRBV7-9	.	14	TRBJ1-1	CASSFGSGDTEAFF
TRBV19	.	13	TRBJ1-1	CAVDRGMSTEAFF
TRBV30	.	13	TRBJ1-3	CAWLRGPGNTIYF
TRBV6-5	.	15	TRBJ1-5	CASILGAPGNQPQHF
TRBV5-5	few	15	TRBJ1-3	CASSFQFSSGNTIYF
TRBV6-2/TRBV6-3	once	17	TRBJ2-7	CASSYLRGRQVTYEQYF
TRBV5-4	.	15	TRBJ2-3	CASRGPGLGTDTQYF